This T cell receptor beta chain originates from a study of T cells in Graves' hyperthyroidism and ophthalmopathy. Investigators excluded patients with uncontrolled infection, other autoimmune disease, pregnancy or lactation. Amplified TCR beta CDR3 regions derived from RNA transcripts. RT-PCR in the first round (using the HTBI primer set) targeted the TCR CDR3. TCRdb called the multiplex PCR reads again in MiXCR, with one record for every CDR3 protein. The sample contains about 640,000 distinct CDR3 sequences, about 45% of which appear only once. At least ten counts were recorded for this clonotype. Antigen: not known. Findings of the study overall: Blood also showed most of the thyroid clonotypes that were expanded above 0.001.

The sequenced sample consisted of peripheral blood or thyroid tissue (not recorded which). The sequence was obtained from an adult man with Graves' disease, either hyperthyroidism or ophthalmopathy (not recorded which).

CDR3 loop: CASSKGQGSGQPQHF. In DNA, the CDR3 is TGTGCCAGCAGTAAAGGACAGGGATCTGGGCAGCCCCAGCATTTT. The chain joins TRBV2 to TRBJ1-5; TRBD1 matches at 8 bases. The CDR3 has 15 amino acids. Germline CDR1 is SNHLY and CDR2 is FYNNEI. V shed 5 bases, J shed 7 bases, and the junction held 10 bases outside the gene matches.